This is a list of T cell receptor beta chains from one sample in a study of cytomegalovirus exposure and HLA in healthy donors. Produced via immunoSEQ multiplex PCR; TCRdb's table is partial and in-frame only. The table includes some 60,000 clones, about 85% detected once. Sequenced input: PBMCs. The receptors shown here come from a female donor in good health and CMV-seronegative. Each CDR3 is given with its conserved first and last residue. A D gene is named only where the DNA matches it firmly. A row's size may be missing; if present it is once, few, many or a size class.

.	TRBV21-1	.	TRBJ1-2	TGTGCCAGCAGCAAAGTTGGCAGTCGGGTGTATGGCTACACCTTC	CASSKVGSRVYGYTF
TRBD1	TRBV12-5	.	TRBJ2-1	TGTGCTAGTGGTTTGGCGGACAGGGTTCTCCATGAGCAGTTCTTC	CASGLADRVLHEQFF
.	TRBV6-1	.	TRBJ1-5	TGTGCCAGCAGTGACAGGAATCAGCCCCAGCATTTT	CASSDRNQPQHF
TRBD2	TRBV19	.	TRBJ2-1	TGTGCCAGTAGTAACCTAGCGGCCGCCTACAATGAGCAGTTCTTC	CASSNLAAAYNEQFF
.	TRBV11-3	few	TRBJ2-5	TGTGCCAGCAGCTTAGCGGGGTCACAAGAGACCCAGTACTTC	CASSLAGSQETQYF
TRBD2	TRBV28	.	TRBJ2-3	TGTGCCAGCAGTCCGCATCTAGCGGGGGCGGGAGATACGCAGTATTTT	CASSPHLAGAGDTQYF
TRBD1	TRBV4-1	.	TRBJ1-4	TGCGCCAGCAGCCAAGATCAGGGGGGAAAACTGTTTTTT	CASSQDQGGKLFF
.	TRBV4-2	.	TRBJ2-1	TGTGCCAGCTCCTCCGGGATTAGAACCCCAAATGAGCAGTTCTTC	CASSSGIRTPNEQFF
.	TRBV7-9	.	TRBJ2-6	TGTGCCAGCACCCCCCGGGTAGGGGTATCCGTCCTGACTTTC	CASTPRVGVSVLTF
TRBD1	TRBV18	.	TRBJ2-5	TGTGCCAGCGGGTCGGGACAGCAAGAGACCCAGTACTTC	CASGSGQQETQYF
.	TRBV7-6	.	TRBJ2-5	TGTGCCAGCAGCTTAGTACAGAAAGAGACCCAGTACTTC	CASSLVQKETQYF
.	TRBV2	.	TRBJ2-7	TGTGCCAGCAGTGAAGACCCCCGCCGACAGTACTCCTACGAGCAGTACTTC	CASSEDPRRQYSYEQYF
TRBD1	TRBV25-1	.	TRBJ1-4	TGTGCCAGCAGTACGAACAGGGGGCTAGGAGAAAAACTGTTTTTT	CASSTNRGLGEKLFF
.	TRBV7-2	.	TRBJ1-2	TGTGCCAGCAGCCCGGTTGACTATGGCTACACCTTC	CASSPVDYGYTF
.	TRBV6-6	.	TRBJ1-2	TGTGCCAGCAGTTACTCCCAGGGAAACTATGGCTACACCTTC	CASSYSQGNYGYTF
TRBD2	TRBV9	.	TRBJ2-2	TGTGCCAGCAGCGCCGGACTAGCGGGCTACACCGGGGAGCTGTTTTTT	CASSAGLAGYTGELFF
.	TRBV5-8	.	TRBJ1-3	TGTGCCAGCAGCCGCACCGGGACAGGAAACACCATATATTTT	CASSRTGTGNTIYF
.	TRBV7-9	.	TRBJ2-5	TGTGCCAGCAGCTTGGGTCCCAGGGGACAAGAGACCCAGTACTTC	CASSLGPRGQETQYF
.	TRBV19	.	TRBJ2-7	TGTGCCAGTAGTATGGTTGGCGGCTCGGACGAGCAGTACTTC	CASSMVGGSDEQYF
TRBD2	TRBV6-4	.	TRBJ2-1	TGTGCCAGCAGTGCCCTCTGGACTAGCGGGGGAAATGAGCAGTTCTTC	CASSALWTSGGNEQFF
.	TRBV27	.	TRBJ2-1	TGTGCCAGCAGTTCGCAGGACGGGAGCTCCTACAATGAGCAGTTCTTC	CASSSQDGSSYNEQFF
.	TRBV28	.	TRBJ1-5	TGTGCCAGCAGCCAGCAGGGTTATAGCAATCAGCCCCAGCATTTT	CASSQQGYSNQPQHF
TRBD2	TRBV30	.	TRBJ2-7	TGTGCCTGGAGTGGGCTAGCGGGAGCGTGGGAGCAGTACTTC	CAWSGLAGAWEQYF
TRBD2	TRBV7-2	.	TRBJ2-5	TGTGCCAGCAGCGACAGTAGGACTAGCGGGAACAAAGAGACCCAGTACTTC	CASSDSRTSGNKETQYF
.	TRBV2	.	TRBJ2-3	TGTGCCAGCAAGGGGGATGCAGATACGCAGTATTTT	CASKGDADTQYF
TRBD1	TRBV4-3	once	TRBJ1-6	TGCGCCAGCAGCCTCGGGACAGGGGAATCACCCCTCCACTTT	CASSLGTGESPLHF
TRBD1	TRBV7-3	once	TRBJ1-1	TGTGCCAGCAGCCTACAGGGGAAGTCCACTGAAGCTTTCTTT	CASSLQGKSTEAFF
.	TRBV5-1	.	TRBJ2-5	TGCACCAGCAGCTTGGCAGGGGAACTGCGAGAGACCCAGTACTTC	CTSSLAGELRETQYF
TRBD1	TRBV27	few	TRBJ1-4	TGTGCCAGCAGTCCGCCGGACAGGGTGAATGAAAAACTGTTTTTT	CASSPPDRVNEKLFF
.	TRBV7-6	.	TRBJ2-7	TGTGCCAGCAGCTTCCAAGAGGGGGTTGCTTACGAGCAGTACTTC	CASSFQEGVAYEQYF
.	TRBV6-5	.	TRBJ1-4	TGTGCCAGCAGTTATCGATGGGGAGTGGGCGAAAAACTGTTTTTT	CASSYRWGVGEKLFF
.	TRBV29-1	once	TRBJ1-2	TGCAGCCTCGGTACCGCCGATGGCTACACCTTC	CSLGTADGYTF
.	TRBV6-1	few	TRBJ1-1	TGTGCCAGCAGCTCCTACAGGGTGAACACTGAAGCTTTCTTT	CASSSYRVNTEAFF
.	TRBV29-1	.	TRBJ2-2	TGCAGCGCCGAGCCCGGGAACACCGGGGAGCTGTTTTTT	CSAEPGNTGELFF
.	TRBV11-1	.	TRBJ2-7	TGTGCCAGCAGCTTAGGGGCTTACTACGAGCAGTACTTC	CASSLGAYYEQYF
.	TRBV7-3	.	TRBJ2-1	TGTGCCAGCAGCTCGCAGGGGTACAATGAGCAGTTCTTC	CASSSQGYNEQFF
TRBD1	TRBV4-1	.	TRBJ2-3	TGCGCCAGCAGCCATTTAGACAGGGGGTTGTATACGCAGTATTTT	CASSHLDRGLYTQYF
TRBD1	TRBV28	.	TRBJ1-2	TGTGCCAGCAGAAGACAGGGGAGCTATGGCTACACCTTC	CASRRQGSYGYTF
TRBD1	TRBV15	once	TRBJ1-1	TGTGCCACCAGCAGAGGGGGGACAGTTGAAGCTTTCTTT	CATSRGGTVEAFF
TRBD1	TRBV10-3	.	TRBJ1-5	TGTGCCATCAACGACAGGGCCGGTAGCAATCAGCCCCAGCATTTT	CAINDRAGSNQPQHF
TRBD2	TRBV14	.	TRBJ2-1	TGTGCCAGCAGTGGACTAGCGGGAGTAACCTACAATGAGCAGTTCTTC	CASSGLAGVTYNEQFF
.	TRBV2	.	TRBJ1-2	TGTGCCATCAACCGAGGGGAGGGAAACTCTAACTATGGCTACACCTTC	CAINRGEGNSNYGYTF
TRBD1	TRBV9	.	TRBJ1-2	TGTGCCAGCAGAGCTCACCCAGGGGGTATGGACTATGGCTACACCTTC	CASRAHPGGMDYGYTF
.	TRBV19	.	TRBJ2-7	TGTGCCAGTCGAAACAGGGATGCTCGCGACGAGCAGTACTTC	CASRNRDARDEQYF
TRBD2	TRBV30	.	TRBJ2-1	TGTGCCTGGAGTGGTGCTAGCGGGTCCTACAATGAGCAGTTCTTC	CAWSGASGSYNEQFF
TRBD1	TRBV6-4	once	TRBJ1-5	TGTGCCAGCAGTTGGACAGGGGAATATAGCAATCAGCCCCAGCATTTT	CASSWTGEYSNQPQHF
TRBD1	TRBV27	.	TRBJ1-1	TGTGCCAGCAGTTTGTTTTTCTACCAGGGGGCGAACACTGAAGCTTTCTTT	CASSLFFYQGANTEAFF
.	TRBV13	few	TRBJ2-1	TGTGCCAGCAGCCGCGAGTATGAGCAGTTCTTC	CASSREYEQFF
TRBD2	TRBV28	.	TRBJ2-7	TGTGCCAGCAGTTTGACGACTAGCCGTAGCGAGCAGTACTTC	CASSLTTSRSEQYF
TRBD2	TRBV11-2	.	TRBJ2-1	TGTGCCAGCAGCTTGGGGACTAGCGGGGGATACAATGAGCAGTTCTTC	CASSLGTSGGYNEQFF
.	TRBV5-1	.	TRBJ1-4	TGCGCCAGCAGCTTGGCCCTGTTGGGGGCAGGGGATGAAAAACTGTTTTTT	CASSLALLGAGDEKLFF
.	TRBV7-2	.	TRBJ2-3	TGTGCCAGCAGCTCCAGACTAGGAAACACAGATACGCAGTATTTT	CASSSRLGNTDTQYF
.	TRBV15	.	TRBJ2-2	TGTGCCACCAGCGGGACTTTCGCGGTGGTAGGCACCGGGGAGCTGTTTTTT	CATSGTFAVVGTGELFF
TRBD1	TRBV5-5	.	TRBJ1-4	TGTGCCAGCAGCTTGTCGGGACAGGGTACGGAAAAACTGTTTTTT	CASSLSGQGTEKLFF
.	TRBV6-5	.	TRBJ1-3	TGTGCCAGCAGTTACTCGGCAGGGAAGGGAAACACCATATATTTT	CASSYSAGKGNTIYF